This is a list of T cell receptor beta chains from one sample in a study of metastatic and nonmetastatic thyroid tumors. Through MiXCR, TCRdb re-clonotyped the PCR reads. The repertoire includes some 41,000 clones, 3% to 3.5% of them detected once, and approximately 10% sits in the top ten. The sample taken for sequencing was blood. These receptors came from a female donor with papillary thyroid cancer or a benign thyroid nodule (not recorded which). Some clones in this sample may be carry-over from other donors' samples. CDR3s include the opening cysteine and the closing phenylalanine or tryptophan. A D gene is named only where the DNA matches it firmly. Clone size is shown for a subset of rows, as once, few, many or a class of expanded clone.

>TRBV28|14|-|TRBJ2-2|few
TGTGCCAGCAGTTGGGAGTGGAGCCCCGGGGAGCTGTTTTTT
CASSWEWSPGELFF
>TRBV7-9|13|-|TRBJ1-2|many
TGTGCCAGCAGCTCGGGACCCCTCGGCGGCTACACCTTC
CASSSGPLGGYTF
>TRBV12-3/TRBV12-4|15|TRBD2|TRBJ2-7|many
TGTGCCAGCAGCCCCGGGACTAGCGACATCGACGAGCAGTACTTC
CASSPGTSDIDEQYF
>TRBV5-6|16|-|TRBJ2-2|many
TGTGCCAGCAGCTTGCTAGGGGGAGACTTGTCCGGGGAGCTGTTTTTT
CASSLLGGDLSGELFF
>TRBV28|15|-|TRBJ1-2|-
TGTGCCAGCAGTTTACACACCGAAATCAACTATGGCTACACCTTC
CASSLHTEINYGYTF
>TRBV6-5|17|-|TRBJ2-2|many
TGTGCCAGCAGTTACGGCCTCGACTATATGAACACCGGGGAGCTGTTTTTT
CASSYGLDYMNTGELFF
>TRBV20-1|10|-|TRBJ2-3|many
TGCAGTGCTGTCGGCGGGGCGCAGTATTTT
CSAVGGAQYF
>TRBV2|12|-|TRBJ2-2|few
TGTGCCAGCAGTGTTGGGGCCTGGGAGCTGTTTTTT
CASSVGAWELFF
>TRBV6-5|14|-|TRBJ2-7|few
TGTGCCAGCAGTTACTCGCACAGGTGGCTTGAGCAGTACTTC
CASSYSHRWLEQYF
>TRBV27|15|TRBD1|TRBJ2-7|many
TGTGCCAGCAGTCTCTCCGGGACAGGGTTCTACGAGCAGTACTTC
CASSLSGTGFYEQYF
>TRBV30|13|-|TRBJ2-1|many
TGTGCCTGGTCCGGATACTCCTACAATGAGCAGTTCTTC
CAWSGYSYNEQFF
>TRBV6-1|12|-|TRBJ2-1|many
TGTGCCAGCAGTGGACGGTACAATGAGCAGTTCTTC
CASSGRYNEQFF
>TRBV6-1|14|TRBD1|TRBJ2-3|many
TGTGCCAGCAGTCGAACAGGGGGAACAGATACGCAGTATTTT
CASSRTGGTDTQYF
>TRBV6-1|14|-|TRBJ2-5|many
TGTGCCAGCAGTTTCCCGGCCAAACCGGAGACCCAGTACTTC
CASSFPAKPETQYF
>TRBV7-3|14|-|TRBJ2-7|-
TGTGCTGGAATAAGACTCGGCAGAACCTACGAGCAGTACTTC
CAGIRLGRTYEQYF
>TRBV20-1|14|-|TRBJ2-2|few
TGCAGTGCTAGAGTGGCGCCGAACACCGGGGAGCTGTTTTTT
CSARVAPNTGELFF
>TRBV6-1|16|-|TRBJ1-4|many
-
CASSTSIGATNEKLFF
>TRBV28|15|TRBD1|TRBJ2-7|-
TGTGCCAGCAGCCACCTACGGGACAGCAATTACGAGCAGTACTTC
CASSHLRDSNYEQYF
>TRBV27|14|-|TRBJ1-2|-
TGTGCCAGCAGTTTATCAGGCAGATTCTATGGCTACACCTTC
CASSLSGRFYGYTF
>TRBV2|13|-|TRBJ2-3|many
TGTGCCAGCAGTGAAACCGGGGGAGACACGCAGTATTTT
CASSETGGDTQYF
>TRBV13|16|-|TRBJ1-5|few
TGTGCCAGCAGCTTAGGCCTGGCAGTTGGGAATCAGCCCCAGCATTTT
CASSLGLAVGNQPQHF
>TRBV2|14|-|TRBJ1-6|many
TGTGCCAGCAGGGGGGACGGCAGAAATTCACCCCTCCACTTT
CASRGDGRNSPLHF
>TRBV19|13|-|TRBJ2-5|many
TGTGCCAGTAGTATTCAGCCAGAAGAGACCCAGTACTTC
CASSIQPEETQYF
>TRBV5-1|14|-|TRBJ2-1|-
TGCGCCAGCCGATCGAGTCCTGAATACAATGAGCAGTTCTTC
CASRSSPEYNEQFF
>TRBV12-3/TRBV12-4|16|TRBD1|TRBJ2-2|many
TGTGCCAGCAGCCGTAGCATCGACAGGGTGGGCGGGGAGCTGTTTTTT
CASSRSIDRVGGELFF
>TRBV28|13|-|TRBJ2-1|many
TGTGCCAGCAGTCGGGGCGGTAGAAATGAGCAGTTCTTC
CASSRGGRNEQFF
>TRBV11-2|13|-|TRBJ2-5|many
TGTGCCAGCAGCTTAAGGCTCCAAGAGACCCAGTACTTC
CASSLRLQETQYF
>TRBV6-4|17|TRBD1|TRBJ1-2|many
TGTGCCAGCAGTTCTCCGACAGGGACGGGGGTTAACTATGGCTACACCTTC
CASSSPTGTGVNYGYTF
>TRBV28|15|-|TRBJ1-6|-
TGTGCCAGCAGTTTGAGACAGTCCAGGAATTCACCCCTCCACTTT
CASSLRQSRNSPLHF
>TRBV20-1|14|-|TRBJ2-3|few
TGCAGTGCTAGGGGTCCGGGAAACACAGATACGCAGTATTTT
CSARGPGNTDTQYF
>TRBV12-3/TRBV12-4|15|TRBD1|TRBJ2-1|-
TGTGCCAGCAACCGACAGGGATCGTCCCACAATGAGCAGTTCTTC
CASNRQGSSHNEQFF
>TRBV20-1|16|-|TRBJ1-5|-
TGCAGTGCTCAGACAGGCCGGCCATATAGCAATCAGCCCCAGCATTTT
CSAQTGRPYSNQPQHF
>TRBV6-1|15|-|TRBJ2-2|many
TGTGCCAGCAGTTACATGTCGGTAGGAGCCGGGGAGCTGTTTTTT
CASSYMSVGAGELFF
>TRBV19|15|-|TRBJ2-2|many
TGTGCCAGTAGTATAGGAAAGGGGAACACCGGGGAGCTGTTTTTT
CASSIGKGNTGELFF
>TRBV25-1|13|TRBD1|TRBJ1-2|many
TGTGCCAGCAGTGAGGGACAGGTCTATGGCTACACCTTC
CASSEGQVYGYTF
>TRBV10-2|14|-|TRBJ2-1|many
TGCGCCAGCAGCTCGAACCGACAGGAGGCTGAGCAGTTCTTC
CASSSNRQEAEQFF
>TRBV6-4|15|-|TRBJ2-1|medium-sized
TGTGCCAGCAGTGACTCCCACGGATCCTACAATGAGCAGTTCTTC
CASSDSHGSYNEQFF
>TRBV5-1|14|-|TRBJ2-2|medium-sized
TGCGCCAGCAGCTTTGCACAGCCGACCGGGGAGCTGTTTTTT
CASSFAQPTGELFF
>TRBV12-3/TRBV12-4|14|-|TRBJ2-3|-
TGTGCCAGCAGCCGAAACAGGGTCACAGATACGCAGTATTTT
CASSRNRVTDTQYF
>TRBV20-1|15|-|TRBJ2-7|many
TGCAGTGCCTCATCCCCTAGGAGGAGTACCTACGAGCAGTACTTC
CSASSPRRSTYEQYF
>TRBV6-1|12|-|TRBJ2-1|many
TGTGCCAGCAGAGGACGGGGAAATGAGCAGTTCTTC
CASRGRGNEQFF
>TRBV28|15|TRBD2|TRBJ2-1|many
TGTGCCAGCAGTTTAGCGGGAGACACTTACAATGAGCAGTTCTTC
CASSLAGDTYNEQFF
>TRBV6-2/TRBV6-3|16|TRBD2|TRBJ2-1|few
TGTGCCAGCCGACAAGTAGCGGGAGGGGTTTACAATGAGCAGTTCTTC
CASRQVAGGVYNEQFF
>TRBV30|13|-|TRBJ1-3|many
TGTGCCGGTAGAGGGGTCTCTGGAAACACCATATATTTT
CAGRGVSGNTIYF
>TRBV30|17|TRBD2|TRBJ2-1|many
TGTGCCTGGAGTGTGGCGGGAGGGCCACTAGGCTACAATGAGCAGTTCTTC
CAWSVAGGPLGYNEQFF
>TRBV4-2|13|-|TRBJ2-3|few
TGTGCCAGCAGCCAACAGGGTTCATATACGCAGTATTTT
CASSQQGSYTQYF
>TRBV6-1|16|TRBD1|TRBJ2-7|few
TGTGCCAGCAGCCCTCTAGACTCGGGACAGATCTACGAGCAGTACTTC
CASSPLDSGQIYEQYF
>TRBV19|15|TRBD1|TRBJ1-4|many
TGTGCCAGTAGTACCGGGACAGGGGGCAATGAAAAACTGTTTTTT
CASSTGTGGNEKLFF
>TRBV4-1|17|-|TRBJ2-3|many
TGCGCCAGCAGCCAAGGGTTTCTGACAGCGACCACAGATACGCAGTATTTT
CASSQGFLTATTDTQYF
>TRBV30|14|-|TRBJ1-1|few
TGCGCCTGGAGGGGGTTGGTCGGGAACACTGAAGCTTTCTTT
CAWRGLVGNTEAFF
>TRBV7-8|20|TRBD2|TRBJ2-2|-
TGTGCCAGCACCTTAAATCGGGGACTAGCGGGAAGGCGTACCACCGGGGAGCTGTTTTTT
CASTLNRGLAGRRTTGELFF
>TRBV6-5|15|TRBD1|TRBJ2-7|many
TGTGCCAGCAGTTCTCCGGGACAGGGGGCCTACGAGCAGTACTTC
CASSSPGQGAYEQYF
>TRBV6-1|13|-|TRBJ2-1|many
TGTGCCAGCAGTTACAGTACAGTGAATGAGCAGTTCTTC
CASSYSTVNEQFF
>TRBV7-9|15|-|TRBJ1-2|many
TGTGCCAGCACTTACGGGACTCCCGGAAACTATGGCTACACCTTC
CASTYGTPGNYGYTF
>TRBV20-1|14|TRBD2|TRBJ2-7|few
TGCAGTGCTAGAGATGCTAGCGGGAGTTACGAGCAGTACTTC
CSARDASGSYEQYF
>TRBV6-5|14|TRBD2|TRBJ2-7|few
TGTGCCAGCAGTTTCAGGACTAGCCGAGGCGAGCAGTACTTC
CASSFRTSRGEQYF
>TRBV20-1|13|TRBD1|TRBJ2-5|-
TGCAGTGCTAGAGAAGACAGGGGAGAGACCCAGTACTTC
CSAREDRGETQYF
>TRBV28|14|-|TRBJ1-6|few
TGTGCCACCTTTCTCGGCCGGGGGAATTCACCCCTCCACTTT
CATFLGRGNSPLHF
>TRBV20-1|16|TRBD2|TRBJ2-7|many
TGCAGTGCTAGAGATCCCCTAGCGGTGACGCCCTACGAGCAGTACTTC
CSARDPLAVTPYEQYF
>TRBV12-3/TRBV12-4|16|TRBD2|TRBJ2-7|many
TGTGCCAGCAGTTTAGCCAGCGGGAGGGCCCTCTACGAGCAGTACTTC
CASSLASGRALYEQYF